A selection of T cell receptor beta chains follows, all from one sample in a study of human T cells and chemical hapten exposure. MiXCR, run by TCRdb on the RACE reads, gives a single entry per CDR3 protein. The top ten hold over 6.5% of the sample, which has roughly 200,000 distinct CDR3 sequences, about 20% seen once. The sequencing here drew on whole blood, taken in connection with sensitization to the hapten diphenylcyclopropenone (DPC). These receptors all stem from a woman aged 45-65 years with alopecia areata. Some clones in this sample may be carry-over from other donors' samples. Each CDR3 is given with its conserved first and last residue. D genes are given only for firm matches. Clone size is given for some rows only: seen once, a few or many times, or a class if the clone is expanded.

clone_size d_call j_call v_call cdr3_aa cdr3_nt
NA NA TRBJ1-3 TRBV7-8 CASSPQRPRFSGNTIYF TGTGCCAGCAGCCCACAGCGTCCCAGGTTCTCTGGAAACACCATATATTTT
NA NA TRBJ2-7 TRBV9 CASSVGQISYEQYF TGTGCCAGCAGCGTAGGACAGATCTCCTACGAGCAGTACTTC
once TRBD2 TRBJ2-1 TRBV12-3/TRBV12-4 CASSLRLAGGSWGSDEQFF TGTGCCAGCAGTTTAAGACTAGCGGGAGGGTCATGGGGTAGTGATGAGCAGTTCTTC
NA NA TRBJ2-3 TRBV20-1 CSALSGGGTDTQYF TGCAGTGCCCTTAGCGGAGGGGGGACAGATACGCAGTATTTT
few TRBD1 TRBJ2-5 TRBV29-1 CSAKQGSQETQYF TGCAGCGCCAAACAGGGGTCCCAAGAGACCCAGTACTTC
NA NA TRBJ1-1 TRBV29-1 CSVLRWANTEAFF TGCAGCGTTTTGAGATGGGCGAACACTGAAGCTTTCTTT
NA TRBD2 TRBJ2-2 TRBV6-2/TRBV6-3 CASLAGGGWTGELFF TGTGCCAGCCTAGCGGGAGGAGGTTGGACCGGGGAGCTGTTTTTT
NA NA TRBJ2-7 TRBV15 CATSRDRARVREQYF TGTGCCACCAGCAGAGATAGGGCCAGGGTACGCGAGCAGTACTTC
NA TRBD2 TRBJ2-1 TRBV4-2 CASSQRTSGSSYNEQFF TGTGCCAGCAGCCAGAGGACTAGCGGTAGCTCCTACAATGAGCAGTTCTTC
few TRBD1 TRBJ1-2 TRBV5-5 CASSLSSRGLNYGYTF TGTGCCAGCAGCTTGAGTTCCAGGGGGCTAAACTATGGCTACACCTTC
few TRBD1 TRBJ1-1 TRBV29-1 CSVGTGAGGTEAFF TGCAGCGTGGGTACAGGGGCCGGGGGCACTGAAGCTTTCTTT
NA NA TRBJ1-6 TRBV9 CASSPPGPNSPLHF TGTGCCAGCAGCCCCCCGGGACCCAATTCACCCCTCCACTTT
NA NA TRBJ2-5 TRBV7-2 CASRMGGRVQETQYF TGTGCCAGCAGAATGGGCGGAAGAGTCCAAGAGACCCAGTACTTC
few NA TRBJ2-5 TRBV29-1 CSGTSDGGETQYF TGCAGCGGGACCTCGGACGGAGGAGAGACCCAGTACTTC
NA TRBD1 TRBJ1-2 TRBV10-3 CAISGKVGQQFANYGYTF TGTGCCATCAGTGGAAAGGTGGGACAGCAGTTCGCTAACTATGGCTACACCTTC
NA TRBD2 TRBJ2-5 TRBV7-2 CASSSALIGTSGKQTQYF TGTGCCAGCAGCTCAGCGCTGATAGGGACTAGCGGCAAGCAGACCCAGTACTTC
few NA TRBJ1-3 TRBV9 CASSVGGREAGNTIYF TGTGCCAGCAGCGTAGGGGGTCGGGAAGCTGGAAACACCATATATTTT
NA TRBD2 TRBJ2-1 TRBV7-2 CASSLGGTSGRFNEQFF TGTGCCAGCAGCTTAGGTGGGACTAGCGGGAGGTTCAATGAGCAGTTCTTC
few NA TRBJ2-7 TRBV27 CASSYEGFSSYEQYF TGTGCCAGCAGTTACGAGGGTTTCAGCTCCTACGAGCAGTACTTC
many TRBD1 TRBJ1-1 TRBV24-1 CATSDFVLTGTEGTEAFF TGTGCCACCAGTGATTTTGTCTTGACAGGGACGGAGGGCACTGAAGCTTTCTTT
NA TRBD2 TRBJ2-1 TRBV5-1 CASSPGTSGFDEQFF TGCGCCAGCAGCCCCGGGACTAGCGGGTTTGATGAGCAGTTCTTC
NA NA TRBJ2-1 TRBV12-3/TRBV12-4 CASDSRSAIGEQFF TGTGCCAGCGACTCTAGGTCGGCAATTGGAGAGCAGTTCTTC
few TRBD1 TRBJ2-4 TRBV7-9 CASSLGDSGTKNIQYF TGTGCCAGCAGCTTAGGGGACAGCGGAACCAAAAACATTCAGTACTTC
NA NA TRBJ2-5 TRBV20-1 CSARDSRGLETQYF TGCAGTGCTAGAGACTCTCGGGGGTTGGAGACCCAGTACTTC
NA NA TRBJ2-7 TRBV5-6 CASSSRKLVMHEQYF TGTGCCAGCAGCTCCAGGAAACTAGTTATGCACGAGCAGTACTTC
NA NA TRBJ2-7 TRBV7-2 CASTFPARTYEQYF TGTGCCAGCACCTTCCCAGCGCGCACCTACGAGCAGTACTTC
few NA TRBJ1-2 TRBV2 CASSEDTGHVYGYTF TGTGCCAGCAGTGAAGACACAGGACACGTCTATGGCTACACCTTC
few NA TRBJ2-3 TRBV20-1 CSARDTAGYTQYF TGCAGTGCTAGAGATACCGCGGGATATACGCAGTATTTT
few NA TRBJ2-7 TRBV3-1 CASSQLGGEQYF TGTGCCAGCAGCCAACTTGGAGGAGAGCAGTACTTC
few NA TRBJ2-1 TRBV29-1 CSVEGPGWFF TGCAGCGTTGAAGGGCCCGGTTGGTTCTTC
NA NA TRBJ2-5 TRBV6-2/TRBV6-3 CASSYTGQVERERETQYF TGTGCCAGCAGTTACACGGGACAGGTCGAGCGGGAGCGGGAGACCCAGTACTTC
few NA TRBJ1-2 TRBV7-2 CASSLGSGTNYGYTF TGTGCCAGCAGCTTGGGGTCAGGGACGAACTATGGCTACACCTTC
few NA TRBJ2-7 TRBV5-1 CASRVRDTAYEQYF TGCGCCAGCAGGGTCCGGGACACCGCCTACGAGCAGTACTTC
NA TRBD2 TRBJ2-7 TRBV28 CASSSRSGNEQYF TGTGCCAGCAGTTCCCGAAGCGGGAACGAGCAGTACTTC
NA NA TRBJ1-1 TRBV12-3/TRBV12-4 CASSYPGALAEAFF TGTGCCAGCAGTTACCCGGGGGCGCTCGCTGAAGCTTTCTTT
NA NA TRBJ2-3 TRBV7-9 CASSLRDTDTQYF TGTGCCAGCAGCCTCAGGGACACAGATACGCAGTATTTT
NA TRBD2 TRBJ2-3 TRBV27 CASSPPGLAGVQSVADTQYF TGTGCCAGCAGTCCTCCGGGACTAGCGGGAGTGCAGTCGGTCGCAGATACGCAGTATTTT
NA NA TRBJ2-5 TRBV29-1 CSVTKGTQETQYF TGCAGCGTGACGAAGGGGACTCAAGAGACCCAGTACTTC
NA NA TRBJ1-2 TRBV29-1 CSAVEYGTQGFMYGYTF TGCAGCGCTGTGGAGTACGGTACACAGGGTTTTATGTATGGCTACACCTTC
few NA TRBJ1-4 TRBV20-1 CSHGSSTNEKLFF TGCAGCCACGGGAGCTCAACTAATGAAAAACTGTTTTTT
NA NA TRBJ2-1 TRBV7-9 CASSLLPGLTYNEQFF TGTGCCAGCAGCTTACTACCGGGACTCACCTACAATGAGCAGTTCTTC
few TRBD1 TRBJ1-1 TRBV20-1 CSARRGTGEVAFF TGCAGTGCTAGACGAGGGACAGGGGAGGTAGCTTTCTTT
NA TRBD2 TRBJ2-7 TRBV10-3 CAISESGLAYEQYF TGTGCCATCAGTGAGTCTGGACTAGCGTACGAGCAGTACTTC
few NA TRBJ2-1 TRBV5-1 CASSLQGSGNEQFF TGCGCCAGCAGCCTACAGGGATCGGGCAATGAGCAGTTCTTC
NA TRBD1 TRBJ2-2 TRBV10-3 CAISEDRASGELFF TGTGCCATCAGCGAGGACAGGGCAAGCGGGGAGCTGTTTTTT
few NA TRBJ1-3 TRBV29-1 CSVSGGPGNTIYF TGCAGCGTCTCCGGGGGACCCGGAAACACCATATATTTT